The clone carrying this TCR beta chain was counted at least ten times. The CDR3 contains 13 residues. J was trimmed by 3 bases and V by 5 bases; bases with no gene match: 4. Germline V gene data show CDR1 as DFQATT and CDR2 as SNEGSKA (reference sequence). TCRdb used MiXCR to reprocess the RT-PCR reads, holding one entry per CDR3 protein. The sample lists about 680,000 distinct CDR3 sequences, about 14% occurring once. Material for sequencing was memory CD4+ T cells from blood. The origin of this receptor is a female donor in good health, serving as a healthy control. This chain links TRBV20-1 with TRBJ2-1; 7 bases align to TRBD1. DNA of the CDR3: TGCAGTGCTCGAGGGACAGTCTACAATGAGCAGTTCTTC. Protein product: CSARGTVYNEQFF.